The rows below give T cell receptor beta chains drawn from one sample of a study of identical twins. TCRdb itself ran the 5' RACE reads through MiXCR, one entry per CDR3 protein. Altogether about 810,000 distinct CDR3 sequences are present, 9% to 15% being singletons, with the ten largest covering around 1.5%. The same data also contributed to another study, on yellow fever vaccine responses in identical twins.

Sequencing was done on a sample of PBMCs. The receptors derive from a woman younger than 35 in good health. Both conserved end residues are part of each CDR3. The D gene is left open where the match is weak. Size is stated for part of the rows, as once, few or many counts, or as a class when the clone is expanded.

>.|18|TRBJ1-4|TRBV12-3/TRBV12-4|few
TGTGCCAGCAGTCCCCGGGGGGGAAACTTTGCAACTAATGAAAAACTGTTTTTT
CASSPRGGNFATNEKLFF
>.|13|TRBJ1-2|TRBV7-9|many
TGTGCCAGCAGTTTGGTCCCAAACTATGGCTACACCTTC
CASSLVPNYGYTF
>.|15|TRBJ2-2|TRBV29-1|.
TGCAGCGTTGATAAGAAGGGGGGTCACACCGGGGAGCTGTTTTTT
CSVDKKGGHTGELFF
>TRBD1|14|TRBJ1-2|TRBV7-9|few
TGTGCCAGTGGAAACAGGGGGCCAGGCTATGGCTACACCTTC
CASGNRGPGYGYTF
>.|14|TRBJ2-7|TRBV21-1|.
TGTGCCAGCAGTCAAATCCCCTCCGAGAGGGAGCAGTACTTC
CASSQIPSEREQYF
>.|12|TRBJ2-1|TRBV7-9|.
TGTGCCAGCAGCAAACTTGACAGGGAGCAGTTCTTC
CASSKLDREQFF
>.|18|TRBJ2-7|TRBV3-1|few
TGTGCCAGCAGCCAATTAAGGGCTGGGGGAGTGAGTAACTACGAGCAGTACTTC
CASSQLRAGGVSNYEQYF
>TRBD2|14|TRBJ2-1|TRBV7-9|few
TGTGCCACCTTAGCGGGGGGGTCCTACAATGAGCAGTTCTTC
CATLAGGSYNEQFF
>TRBD2|15|TRBJ2-1|TRBV11-2|.
TGTGCCAGCAGCTTCGGGGGGTACCGTTACAATGAGCAGTTCTTC
CASSFGGYRYNEQFF
>.|15|TRBJ2-5|TRBV25-1|few
TGTGCCAGCAGTGGGACACCGACTGGGGGGGAGACCCAGTACTTC
CASSGTPTGGETQYF
>.|13|TRBJ1-2|TRBV11-2|few
TGTGCCAGCAGCTTCCGGGCCGGCGGCGGCTACACCTTC
CASSFRAGGGYTF